Detailed here is one TCR beta chain. This sample was included in a study of blood T cell repertoires in COVID-19. Libraries were prepared by immunoSEQ multiplex PCR; TCRdb keeps only in-frame clonotypes and omits some of them. The sample lists 400,000 or so clones, approximately 90% seen once, with 1.1% in the top ten. This TCR came from a man aged 25 to 45 who had recovered from COVID-19. Material: PBMCs or T cells enriched from blood (not recorded which).

The DNA of the CDR3 is TGTGCCAGCAGCTCCGTTCAAGAGACCCAGTACTTC. Protein: CASSSVQETQYF. The chain has TRBV5-4 and TRBJ2-5; no firm D call. Germline V CDR1 and CDR2: SGHNT, YYREEE (reference sequence). This CDR3 comprises 12 residues. The V end lost 3 bases, the J end lost 2 bases, and 5 bases lay between the germline ends.